Described below is a single TCR beta chain sequence and its context. This record belongs to a study of PD-L1 blockade in urothelial cancer. Study-level background: Male sex and bladder-origin urothelial cancer characterized about 85% of the roughly 29 patients.

Each PCR reaction had synthetic TCR analog templates spiked into it. Sequenced by immunoSEQ multiplex PCR; TCRdb stores in-frame clones only, minus some. The table records 35,000 to 40,000 clones, about nine tenths of them present only once. The TCR comes from a man aged 70 or older with urothelial cancer. The sequencing used PBMCs, collected around atezolizumab (anti-PD-L1) treatment.

The CDR3 DNA reads TGTGCCAGCAGTTCCACAGGTTTTGGAGGAAACACCATATATTTT. It is translated as CASSSTGFGGNTIYF. The chain joins TRBV27 to TRBJ1-3; tentatively, D is TRBD1 (5 bases). CDR3 length: 15 residues. Germline-derived CDR1 and CDR2 are MNHEY and SMNVEV (reference sequence). Trimming removed 4 bases at V and 4 bases at J, with 14 bases between.